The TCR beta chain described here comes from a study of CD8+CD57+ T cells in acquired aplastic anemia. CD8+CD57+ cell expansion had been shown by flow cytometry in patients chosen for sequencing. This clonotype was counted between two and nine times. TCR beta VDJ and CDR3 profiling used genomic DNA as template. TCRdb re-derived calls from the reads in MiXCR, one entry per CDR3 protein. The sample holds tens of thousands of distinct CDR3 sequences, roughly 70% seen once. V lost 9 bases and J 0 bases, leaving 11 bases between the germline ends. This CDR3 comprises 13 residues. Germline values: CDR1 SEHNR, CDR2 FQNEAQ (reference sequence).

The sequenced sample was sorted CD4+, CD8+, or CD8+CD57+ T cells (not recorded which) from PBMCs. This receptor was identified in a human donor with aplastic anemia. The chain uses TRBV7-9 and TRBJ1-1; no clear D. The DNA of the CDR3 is TGTGCCAGTGACGGAAGCTTGAACACTGAAGCTTTCTTT. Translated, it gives CASDGSLNTEAFF. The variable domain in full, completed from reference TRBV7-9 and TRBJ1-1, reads DTGVSQNPRHKITKRGQNVTFRCDPISEHNRLYWYRQTLGQGPEFLTYFQNEAQLEKSRLLSDRFSAERPKGSFSTLEIQRTEQGDSAMYLCASDGSLNTEAFFGQGTRLTVV.